This T cell receptor beta chain is drawn from a study of radiation and T cells in renal cell carcinoma. CDR3 length equals 15 residues. Germline V CDR1 and CDR2: SNHLY, FYNNEI. Trimming at V came to 5 bases and at J to 6 bases, leaving 9 bases not matched to a gene. The table came from immunoSEQ multiplex PCR; TCRdb's copy has only in-frame clones and leaves some out. The table lists under 150,000 clones, roughly 77% of them singletons. The time point is: blood 2 weeks post-SBRT. The sample's treatment: 15 Gy SBRT to primary tumor, nephrectomy 4 weeks later. The V gene is TRBV2, the J gene TRBJ2-2, with 7 bases identical to TRBD1. The clonotype was recovered from a woman aged 55-70 years with renal cell carcinoma. Sequenced here: blood, sampled from a patient whose treatment included radiotherapy and nephrectomy. The CDR3, as DNA: TGTGCCAGCAGTCCAGGGGGTCAACTACCCGGGGAGCTGTTTTTT. Translating it yields CASSPGGQLPGELFF.